This T cell receptor beta chain was sequenced during a study of T-cell memory formation after mild COVID-19. Points from the study as a whole: In second-wave clones peaking day 37, SARS-CoV-2 specificity remained unconfirmed. Mostly located in CM and EM were contracting CD4+ clones, with contracting CD8+ clones located in EMRA.

CDR1 and CDR2 (germline): MNHEY, SVGAGI. The V and J ends lost 6 bases and 0 bases respectively, with 15 bases between them. There are 16 residues in the CDR3. TCRdb called the 5' RACE reads again in MiXCR, with one record for every CDR3 protein. The sample contains about 340,000 distinct CDR3 sequences, 14% of which appear only once. Concerning this clonotype itself: Its antigen is not known.

The clonotype was recovered from a man aged 18 to 30 who had mild COVID-19 (a few samples of this study predate the infection). Cell type and time point are not known. The chain has TRBV6-5 and TRBJ2-1; TRBD2 is a possible D gene (6 bases). The sequenced material came from PBMCs or a T cell subset sorted from them (not recorded which). In nucleotides, the CDR3 is TGTGCCAGCAGCCAACAAGACGGGAGCTCCTACAATGAGCAGTTCTTC. Translated: CASSQQDGSSYNEQFF.